The clone carrying this T cell receptor (beta chain) was observed once. The antigen remains undetermined. Primers: 60 Vbeta forward and 13 Jbeta reverse. Produced via immunoSEQ multiplex PCR; TCRdb's table is partial and in-frame only. The data show more than 65,000 clones, with about 73% seen just once and roughly 10% held by the top ten. The data stem from a study of cytomegalovirus exposure and HLA in healthy donors. Findings of the study overall: In a later analysis, productive TCRs from donors in an Asian-associated ancestry cluster reportedly carried fewer N-insertions than the cohort mean.

The clonotype originates from an older woman in good health and CMV-seropositive. The sample was PBMCs.

The CDR3 sequence is CASRDGAAGYTF. The CDR3 bases are TGTGCCAGCCGAGACGGAGCCGCTGGCTACACCTTC. The chain employs TRBV25-1 and TRBJ1-2; the D is unclear. The length of the CDR3 is 12 residues. Germline loops: CDR1 MGHDK, CDR2 SYGVNS. The V gene lost 8 bases and the J gene lost 7 bases, with 14 bases spanning the gap.